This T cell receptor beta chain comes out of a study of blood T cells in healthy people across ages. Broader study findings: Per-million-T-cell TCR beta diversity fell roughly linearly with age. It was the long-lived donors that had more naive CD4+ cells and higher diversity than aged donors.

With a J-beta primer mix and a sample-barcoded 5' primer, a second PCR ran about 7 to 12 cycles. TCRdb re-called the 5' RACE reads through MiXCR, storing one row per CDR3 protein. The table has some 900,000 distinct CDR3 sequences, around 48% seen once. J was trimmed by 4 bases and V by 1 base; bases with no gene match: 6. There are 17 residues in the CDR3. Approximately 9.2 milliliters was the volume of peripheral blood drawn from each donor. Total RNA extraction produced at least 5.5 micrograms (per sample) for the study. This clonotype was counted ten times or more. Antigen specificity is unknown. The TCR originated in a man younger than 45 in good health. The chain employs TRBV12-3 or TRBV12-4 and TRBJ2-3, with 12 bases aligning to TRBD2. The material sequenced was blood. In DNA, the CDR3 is TGTGCCAGCAGTTTAGAGGAGCTAGCGGGGGGGTCAGATACGCAGTATTTT. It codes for CASSLEELAGGSDTQYF.